Shown below are 3 T cell receptor beta chains from a single sample sequenced in a study of monozygotic twins with inflammatory bowel disease (dated by TCRdb to between 2018 and 2020). Library preparation was by 5' RACE. Sequencing relied on an Illumina HiSeq 2500. The reads underwent TCRdb reprocessing, giving one record for each CDR3 protein sequence and no DNA. The sample has more than 300,000 distinct CDR3 sequences on record. The top ten clones comprise approximately 2.8% of the sample. Material for sequencing was blood. All receptors derive from a human donor with ulcerative colitis or Crohn's disease, or a healthy co-twin of an affected twin (not recorded which).

The chain combines TRBV27 with TRBJ1-2; the TRBD1 assignment by TCRdb is unverifiable without DNA. The CDR3 consists of 16 residues. Germline V gene lookup returns CDR1 MNHEY and CDR2 SMNVEV (reference sequence). The CDR3 is CASSLGARGQPYGYTF.

The chain carries TRBV7-2 and TRBJ1-2. The germline CDR1 and CDR2 sequences are SGHTA and FQGNSA. The CDR3 contains 12 residues. The CDR3 is CASSLEFGGYTF.

CDR3 loop: CASRWGQAASYEQYF. This chain links TRBV12-3 or TRBV12-4 with TRBJ2-7; as DNA is missing, the TRBD1 call by TCRdb cannot be tested. This CDR3 has 15 residues.